This T cell receptor beta chain was identified during a study of post-analysis software for immune sequencing data. Study conclusions and caveats: With TRBV5-6, TRBV5-1 and TRBV20-1 included, about five TRBV segments were more frequent in patients than in controls. The study found significantly lower normalized Chao1 diversity in multiple sclerosis patients than in controls. Samples from a shared batch, those prepared together, strongly co-clustered by F measure.

This clonotype has just a few counts. Its matching antigen is unknown. Sequencing libraries made from TCR beta cDNA carried unique molecular identifiers. Approximately 500,000 cDNA molecules were obtained per 1 to 10 million input T cells. TCRdb ran MiXCR on the PCR reads and lists one entry per CDR3 protein. The sample lists about 400,000 distinct CDR3 sequences; less than 40% were seen once. Trimming shortened V by 0 bases and J by 2 bases, and 5 bases separated the two germline ends. Germline CDR1 and CDR2: LNHNV and YYDKDF (reference sequence). The CDR3 covers 15 residues. Sequencing was carried out using blood. The clonotype comes from a girl between 10 and 17 years old with multiple sclerosis. This chain uses TRBV15 with TRBJ2-6, with D hard to call. CDR3 amino acids: CATSRDGAGANVLTF. DNA of the CDR3: TGTGCCACCAGCAGAGATGGAGCTGGGGCCAACGTCCTGACTTTC.